This T cell receptor beta chain was found in a study of graft-versus-host responses after intestinal transplantation. CDR1 SGHKS and CDR2 YYEKEE come from the germline V gene (reference sequence). The CDR3 extends over 15 amino acids. Between the trimmed V and J ends, which lost 3 bases and 2 bases, there was a span of 13 bases. To note about this clone: Its antigen is still unknown.

Profiling relied on immunoSEQ multiplex PCR, and the TCRdb table lists in-frame clones only, not all of them. The sample holds 85,000 to 100,000 clones, 80% to 95% seen once. Sequenced material: unstimulated CD8+ T cells sorted from spleen or lymph node cells, taken before transplant. The chain recombines TRBV5-5 with TRBJ2-3, with unresolved D. The receptor comes from a human donor who was the organ donor for an intestinal transplant. Here the CDR3 reads CASSWAHPNTDTQYF. The CDR3 coding sequence is TGTGCCAGCAGCTGGGCCCACCCGAACACAGATACGCAGTATTTT.